This T cell receptor beta chain was captured by sequencing in a study of T cells in Graves' hyperthyroidism and ophthalmopathy. There were TCR beta CDR3 regions amplified from RNA transcripts. A set of HTBI primers served as the primers for a first-round RT-PCR of the TCR CDR3. TCRdb re-called the multiplex PCR reads with MiXCR, one entry per CDR3 protein. Of some 570,000 distinct CDR3 sequences in the sample, 15% to 20% were seen once. An approximately 10 ml volume of fresh peripheral blood provided the PBMCs. Germline values: CDR1 MDHEN, CDR2 SYDVKM. The junction had 10 bases not matched to a gene; V was cut back by 3 bases and J by 4 bases. The CDR3 sequence is 16 residues long.

The V call is TRBV28, the J call TRBJ1-1; 8 bases agree with TRBD1. The TCR comes from a woman younger than 35 with Graves' ophthalmopathy. Sequencing was performed on blood. CDR3 amino acids: CASSFGGQGASTEAFF. The CDR3 DNA is TGTGCCAGCAGTTTCGGGGGGCAGGGGGCGTCCACTGAAGCTTTCTTT.